The clone carrying this T cell receptor (beta chain) turned up a few times. Its target is unknown. At one end the junction does not follow the germline gene, possibly because of a read error. Sample-barcoded 5' priming and a J-beta primer mix drove a second PCR of 7 to 11 cycles. Each cDNA molecule was tagged by a template-switch adaptor with 12 random nucleotides. A single record per CDR3 protein comes from TCRdb applying MiXCR to the 5' RACE reads. The data hold approximately 1,100,000 distinct CDR3 sequences, with 35% to 50% observed a single time. The data were obtained in a study of blood T cells in healthy people across ages. Study-level results: Changes seen in expanded clonotypes were possibly confounded by donor CMV status left unknown. No conclusive comparison of naive versus antigen-experienced cells was possible with unsorted PBMCs.

The CDR3 is 18 residues long. Germline values: CDR1 MNHEY, CDR2 SMNVEV (reference sequence). Specimen: blood. The receptor was isolated from an older woman in good health. The chain recombines TRBV27 with TRBJ2-6; 9 bases are a match to TRBD1. CDR3 loop: CASRRGATGGTGANVLTF. The CDR3 DNA reads as TGTGCCAGCAGGCGCGGGGCCACAGGGGGCACTGGGGCCAACGTCCTGACTTTT.